This passage covers 27 T cell receptor beta chains from one sample sequenced in a study of T cell changes during pregnancy in multiple sclerosis. Method: immunoSEQ multiplex PCR; TCRdb's copy keeps in-frame clones and lacks some. The sample lists about 87,000 clones; just under 95% were seen once. This specimen consisted of peripheral blood, obtained in the third trimester of pregnancy. The receptors stem from a female donor in good health, enrolled as a control in a pregnancy study.

V gene TRBV15 combines with J gene TRBJ1-4; 7 bases fit TRBD1. The CDR3 length is 16 residues. Germline V lookup: CDR1 LNHNV, CDR2 YYDKDF (reference sequence). Germline trimming cut 5 bases from V and 4 bases from J; bases unmatched to any gene: 10. The CDR3 region is CATSGAPTGSNEKLFF. In nucleotides, the CDR3 is TGTGCCACCAGCGGGGCTCCGACAGGGAGTAATGAAAAACTGTTTTTT.

The rearrangement joins TRBV4-1 to TRBJ1-3, with D possibly being TRBD1 (5 bases). This CDR3 has 15 amino acids. Per the germline V gene, CDR1 is MGHRA and CDR2 is YSYEKL. V was cut by 4 bases and J by 3 bases, with 13 bases left in between. The CDR3 nucleotides are TGCGCCAGCAGCCTAAGATCGGGGGTTGGAAACACCATATATTTT. Protein product: CASSLRSGVGNTIYF.

This sequence joins TRBV5-1 and TRBJ2-2, with a tentative D call TRBD1 (5 bases). V dropped 1 base and J dropped 4 bases, with 8 bases sitting between them. The V gene's germline CDR1 is SGHRS and CDR2 YFSETQ. The CDR3 sequence is 14 residues long. The CDR3 coding sequence is TGCGCCAGCAGCTTGACAGGTGGCACCGGGGAGCTGTTTTTT. Protein sequence: CASSLTGGTGELFF.

The V gene is TRBV5-4, the J gene TRBJ2-2; D is unclear. Looked up from germline, CDR1 is SGHNT and CDR2 is YYREEE (reference sequence). The ends were cut back, 4 bases at V and 1 base at J, with 5 bases in the middle. This CDR3 contains 13 residues. Here the CDR3 reads CASSLGNTGELFF. The CDR3 DNA follows: TGTGCCAGCAGCCTCGGGAACACCGGGGAGCTGTTTTTT.

The chain carries TRBV5-1 and TRBJ1-2; no firm D call. Germline V gene data show CDR1 as SGHRS and CDR2 as YFSETQ. CDR3 length: 16 amino acids. Deletions cut 5 bases from V and 1 base from J, with 18 bases between. CDR3 in amino acids: CASSPQVPAYNYGYTF. CDR3 sequence (DNA): TGCGCCAGCAGTCCGCAGGTTCCTGCCTATAACTATGGCTACACCTTC.

CDR3 nucleotide sequence: TGTGCCAGCAGTTACGTGGGACAGGGGAGGAATGAGCAGTTCTTC. Protein sequence: CASSYVGQGRNEQFF. The chain has TRBV6-5 and TRBJ2-1; 10 bases are shared with TRBD1. Trimming removed 2 bases from V and 7 bases from J; junction bases left unmatched: 5. The CDR3 is 15 residues long. CDR1 MNHEY and CDR2 SVGAGI come from the germline V gene.

The CDR3 DNA is TGTGCCAGCAGCCCTGGACAGCAAGAGACCCAGTACTTC. This sequence encodes CASSPGQQETQYF. The gene calls are TRBV5-4 and TRBJ2-5, with D tentatively TRBD1 (6 bases). The CDR3 length is 13 residues. Germline CDR1 reads SGHNT; CDR2 reads YYREEE (reference sequence). V was trimmed by 4 bases and J by 2 bases, leaving 9 bases between them.

This chain joins TRBV28 and TRBJ1-2, with 7 bases identical to TRBD1. The junction had 10 bases not matched to a gene; V was cut back by 2 bases and J by 4 bases. CDR3 length: 16 residues. Germline V gene lookup returns CDR1 MDHEN and CDR2 SYDVKM. The CDR3 DNA is TGTGCCAGCAGTTTAAGTTCTGGGACAGCCACCTATGGCTACACCTTC. Its protein is CASSLSSGTATYGYTF.

This clone was observed once. CDR3 loop: CASSHGTAGGETQYF. The CDR3 coding sequence is TGTGCCAGCAGCCACGGGACTGCTGGGGGAGAGACCCAGTACTTC. The chain is built from TRBV28 and TRBJ2-5, with D maybe TRBD2 (6 bases). This CDR3 region has 15 residues. V lost 6 bases and J 4 bases, leaving 18 bases between the germline ends. Germline V gene lookup returns CDR1 MDHEN and CDR2 SYDVKM.

The table lists this clone with a count of one. The genes are TRBV4-1 and TRBJ1-1; D ambiguous. The V end was cut by 3 bases, the J end by 1 base, with 9 bases between. The V gene's germline CDR1 is MGHRA and CDR2 YSYEKL. The CDR3 contains 14 residues. The CDR3 loop reads CASSHPTGNTEAFF. Written as DNA, the CDR3 is TGCGCCAGCAGCCACCCAACGGGGAACACTGAAGCTTTCTTT.

The J gene is TRBJ2-5, the V gene TRBV14; TRBD1 aligns across 10 bases. The junction had 9 bases not matched to a gene; V was cut back by 6 bases and J by 2 bases. CDR1 SGHDN and CDR2 FVKESK come from the germline V gene. CDR3 size: 16 residues. This CDR3 is CASRPGTGDSQETQYF. The CDR3 DNA reads TGTGCCAGCAGGCCGGGGACAGGGGATTCGCAAGAGACCCAGTACTTC.

V and J are TRBV28 and TRBJ2-7; 10 bases fit TRBD1. The germline V gene encodes CDR1 MDHEN and CDR2 SYDVKM. The CDR3 is 14 residues long. With 5 bases clipped from V and 4 bases from J, the junction kept 5 bases outside the gene matches. This chain's CDR3 is CASSRTGGRYEQYF. CDR3 bases: TGTGCCAGCAGTCGGACAGGGGGTCGGTACGAGCAGTACTTC.

The rearrangement uses TRBV2 and TRBJ2-1; 11 bases align to TRBD2. V gave up 7 bases and J gave up 6 bases; unmatched junction bases: 8. Germline V lookup: CDR1 SNHLY, CDR2 FYNNEI. The CDR3 runs 15 residues. Here the CDR3 DNA reads TGTGCCAGCACAGCACTAGCGGGAGAGGGCAATGAGCAGTTCTTC. This sequence encodes CASTALAGEGNEQFF.

CDR3 sequence (DNA): TGTGCCAGCAGTGAAAGCAAAGCGGGAGATTTAGAGACCCAGTACTTC. As protein: CASSESKAGDLETQYF. The V and J genes are TRBV6-1 and TRBJ2-5, with TRBD2 matching over 8 bases. The germline gives CDR1 MNHNS, CDR2 SASEGT. The V segment lost 2 bases and the J segment 4 bases; nucleotides outside the gene matches: 9. This CDR3 has 16 residues.

This chain connects TRBV2 to TRBJ2-3; D possibly corresponds to TRBD2 (6 bases). The CDR3 loop spans 14 amino acids. Trimming shortened V by 3 bases and J by 0 bases, and 7 bases separated the two germline ends. The germline V gene has CDR1 SNHLY and CDR2 FYNNEI. CDR3 in amino acids: CASSERGSTDTQYF. The CDR3 DNA reads TGTGCCAGCAGTGAGCGGGGTAGCACAGATACGCAGTATTTT.

This chain connects TRBV4-1 to TRBJ2-7; TRBD2 aligns across 9 bases. The CDR3 runs 14 residues. V lost 2 bases and J lost 4; bases outside the gene matches: 3. Germline-derived CDR1 and CDR2 are MGHRA and YSYEKL. The CDR3 is CASSQRLAGYEQYF. In DNA, the CDR3 is TGCGCCAGCAGCCAAAGGCTAGCGGGGTACGAGCAGTACTTC.

The J gene is TRBJ2-3, the V gene TRBV2; D is uncertain. V was cut by 4 bases and J by 2 bases, with 4 bases left in between. The CDR3 totals 12 residues. In germline, CDR1 is SNHLY, CDR2 FYNNEI. The CDR3 loop is CASSGATDTQYF. The CDR3 DNA reads as TGTGCCAGCAGTGGGGCCACAGATACGCAGTATTTT.

The rearrangement links TRBV18 to TRBJ2-1, with 10 positions matching TRBD2. Germline assignment: CDR1 KGHSH and CDR2 LQKENI. V was clipped by 2 bases and J by 9 bases; unmatched bases: 7. The length of the CDR3 is 15 residues. The CDR3: CASSPGLAGVSEQFF. The CDR3 DNA sequence: TGTGCCAGCTCACCAGGTCTAGCGGGAGTCAGTGAGCAGTTCTTC.

This chain joins TRBV27 and TRBJ2-7; D not resolved. Germline CDR1 and CDR2: MNHEY and SMNVEV (reference sequence). This CDR3 region has 14 residues. Between the trimmed V and J ends, which lost 2 bases and 5 bases, there was a span of 13 bases. The CDR3 protein is CASSLKARGDEQYF. DNA for the CDR3: TGTGCCAGCAGTTTAAAGGCCCGCGGTGACGAGCAGTACTTC.

The chain links TRBV18 to TRBJ2-1; 8 positions agree with TRBD1. V lost 5 bases and J lost 0; bases outside the gene matches: 3. The germline CDR1 and CDR2 sequences are KGHSH and LQKENI. The CDR3 length is 15 residues. The CDR3 protein is CASSGDRSSYNEQFF. CDR3 nucleotides: TGTGCCAGCTCAGGGGACAGGAGCTCCTACAATGAGCAGTTCTTC.

The chain couples TRBV5-1 to TRBJ2-7; possibly TRBD1 for D (6 bases). This CDR3 is 19 amino acids long. Germline V gives CDR1 SGHRS, CDR2 YFSETQ. The V end was cut by 2 bases, the J end by 5 bases, with 29 bases between. The CDR3 DNA is TGCGCCAGCAGCTTCGGTTTAGGGGGACGCCTCTCCCTAGGCGACGAGCAGTACTTC. Amino acid sequence: CASSFGLGGRLSLGDEQYF.

This clone was counted a single time. The chain couples TRBV11-2 to TRBJ2-1; D unresolved. The germline V and J ends were trimmed by 6 bases and 0 bases, with 21 bases remaining between them. The CDR3 loop spans 18 amino acids. CDR1 and CDR2 from the germline V gene are SGHAT and FQNNGV. CDR3 nucleotides: TGTGCCAGCAGTCCAACTTTTGGATGGAGTGCCTCCTACAATGAGCAGTTCTTC. Encoded protein: CASSPTFGWSASYNEQFF.

This clone was observed once. The V and J genes are TRBV15 and TRBJ1-5, with D unclear. Germline values: CDR1 LNHNV, CDR2 YYDKDF (reference sequence). V was cut by 6 bases and J by 11 bases, with 17 bases left in between. This CDR3 is 13 amino acids long. The CDR3 region has the DNA TGTGCCACCAGGAGGGCAGGAGATATGGCCCAGCATTTT. Its protein product is CATRRAGDMAQHF.

This chain joins TRBV4-1 and TRBJ1-2, with TRBD1 matching over 10 bases. The V gene end was trimmed by 0 bases and the J gene end by 5 bases; junction bases not matched to a gene: 18. This CDR3 has 20 residues. Germline CDR1 MGHRA, CDR2 YSYEKL. The CDR3 protein is CASSQERNTPGQGMRYGYTF. DNA of the CDR3: TGCGCCAGCAGCCAAGAACGTAATACCCCGGGACAGGGGATGAGGTATGGCTACACCTTC.

The V and J genes are TRBV19 and TRBJ1-4, with TRBD1 matching 8 bases. The germline V gene has CDR1 LNHDA and CDR2 SQIVND (reference sequence). CDR3 length equals 14 residues. Trimming took 6 bases from V and 8 from J; bases not matched to a gene: 8. CDR3 bases: TGTGCCAGTAGCTCAGGGGGCTCGAGCGAAAAACTGTTTTTT. It translates to CASSSGGSSEKLFF. Using reference TRBV19 and TRBJ1-4 for the parts outside the CDR3, the full variable domain is DGGITQSPKYLFRKEGQNVTLSCEQNLNHDAMYWYRQDPGQGLRLIYYSQIVNDFQKGDIAEGYSVSREKKESFPLTVTSAQKNPTAFYLCASSSGGSSEKLFFGSGTQLSVL.

This chain connects TRBV7-8 to TRBJ1-1; D not certain. The CDR3 is 15 amino acids. The V end was cut by 2 bases, the J end by 6 bases, with 16 bases between. The germline V gene has CDR1 SGHVS and CDR2 FQNEAQ. The CDR3 region is CASSLNSQAEPEAFF. The CDR3 bases are TGTGCCAGCAGCTTAAATTCCCAGGCTGAACCTGAAGCTTTCTTT.

The chain has TRBV5-1 and TRBJ2-5; D not resolved. CDR1 is SGHRS, CDR2 YFSETQ, per germline. The CDR3 has 9 amino acids. Trimming took off 7 bases at V and 7 bases at J, with 5 bases between the two ends. This CDR3 is CASYTTQYF. DNA of the CDR3: TGCGCCAGCTACACGACCCAGTACTTC.